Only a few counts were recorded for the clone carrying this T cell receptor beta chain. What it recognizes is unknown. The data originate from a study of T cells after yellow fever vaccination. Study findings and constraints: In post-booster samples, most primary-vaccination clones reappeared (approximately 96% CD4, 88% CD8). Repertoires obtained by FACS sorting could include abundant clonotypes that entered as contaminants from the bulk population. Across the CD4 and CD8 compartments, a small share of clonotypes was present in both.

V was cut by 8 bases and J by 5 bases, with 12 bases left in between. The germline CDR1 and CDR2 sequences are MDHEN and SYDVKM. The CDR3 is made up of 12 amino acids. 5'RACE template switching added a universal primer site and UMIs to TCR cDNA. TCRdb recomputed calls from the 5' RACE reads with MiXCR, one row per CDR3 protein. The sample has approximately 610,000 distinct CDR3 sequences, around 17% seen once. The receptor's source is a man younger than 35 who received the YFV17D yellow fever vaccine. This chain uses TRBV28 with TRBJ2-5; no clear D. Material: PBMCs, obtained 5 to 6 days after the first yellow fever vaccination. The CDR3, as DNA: TGTGCCAGCTTTAAGGTTCGGGAGACCCAGTACTTC. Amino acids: CASFKVRETQYF.